This T cell receptor beta chain derives from a study of identical twins. In its sample, this clonotype was seen many times. Template switching added a universal primer site; cDNA carried unique molecular identifiers. TCRdb passed the 5' RACE reads through MiXCR, listing each CDR3 protein once. The sample shows under 350,000 distinct CDR3 sequences, over 8.5% of them seen only once. These records were also assigned to another study, of yellow fever vaccine responses in identical twins.

The source material was CD8+ T cells sorted from blood. The TCR originated in a woman in her late teens or twenties in good health.

In DNA form, the CDR3 reads TGCAGCGTTTTACCCGCACTAGCGGGACACTACAATGAGCAGTTCTTC. Protein product: CSVLPALAGHYNEQFF. The chain combines TRBV29-1 with TRBJ2-1; TRBD2 matches 10 bases. This CDR3 has 16 residues. V dropped 5 bases and J dropped 3; count of bases not matched to a gene: 10. Germline V CDR1 and CDR2: SQVTM, ANQGSEA.